The rows below give T cell receptor beta chains drawn from one sample of a study of cytomegalovirus exposure and HLA in healthy donors. Method: immunoSEQ multiplex PCR; TCRdb's copy keeps in-frame clones and lacks some. The sample yields 100,000 or so clones, 74% seen once. Sequencing was performed on PBMCs. The receptors were gathered from a man aged 45-60 years in good health and CMV-seropositive. The CDR3 runs from the conserved cysteine through the conserved F or W. D genes are given only for firm matches. Some rows have no size entry. The others give once, few or many, or a class for an expanded clone.

- TRBD1 TRBJ1-4 TRBV5-1 TGCGCCAGCAGCTCCGGGACAGGGGAAGAAAAACTGTTTTTT CASSSGTGEEKLFF
- - TRBJ1-2 TRBV19 TGTGCCAGTAGTAGAGAGCGAGGTAACTATGGCTACACCTTC CASSRERGNYGYTF
once - TRBJ1-4 TRBV2 TGTGCCAGCAGTGAAGAGCCCAGGGTTGAACTGTTTTTT CASSEEPRVELFF
- TRBD1 TRBJ2-2 TRBV6-6 TGTGCCAGCAGTCGAGGGACAGGGGGGCTCGGCGGGGAGCTGTTTTTT CASSRGTGGLGGELFF
- - TRBJ1-2 TRBV4-1 TGCGCCAGCAGCCAAGTCGGGGGGAGGGTGGATGGCTACACCTTC CASSQVGGRVDGYTF
once - TRBJ2-2 TRBV5-1 TGCGCCAGCAGATTCAGTTTCACCGGGGAGCTGTTTTTT CASRFSFTGELFF
- TRBD1 TRBJ2-7 TRBV10-1 TGCGCCAGCAGTGAGGGCAGGGGGTACGAGCAGTACTTC CASSEGRGYEQYF
- - TRBJ2-5 TRBV5-1 TGCGCCAGCAGCTCACAGGGCCGGGGAGAGACCCAGTACTTC CASSSQGRGETQYF
- TRBD2 TRBJ2-5 TRBV10-2 TGCGCCAGCAGTGAGTCCCTTCTAGCGGGGGCTCTTGGGACCCAGTACTTC CASSESLLAGALGTQYF
- - TRBJ2-7 TRBV5-6 TGTGCCAGCAGCCCCTCTTCAGGCTACGAGCAGTACTTC CASSPSSGYEQYF
- - TRBJ2-7 TRBV20-1 TGCAGTGCTGGGGCCCACGAGCAGTACTTC CSAGAHEQYF
- TRBD1 TRBJ2-3 TRBV27 TGTGCCAGCAGTCTAACCGGGACAGGTGGCACAGATACGCAGTATTTT CASSLTGTGGTDTQYF
few - TRBJ2-7 TRBV27 TGTGCCAGCCGTTCGGGGGGCAGCTCCTACGAGCAGTACTTC CASRSGGSSYEQYF
- TRBD1 TRBJ2-7 TRBV5-1 TGCGCCAGCAGCGTTCCCGGGACAGGGACCTACGAGCAGTACTTC CASSVPGTGTYEQYF
- TRBD2 TRBJ2-7 TRBV4-2 TGTGCCAGCAGCCAAGATAGCGGGCCTACCTACGAGCAGTACTTC CASSQDSGPTYEQYF
- TRBD1 TRBJ2-2 TRBV9 TGTGCCAGCAGCAATACAGGGGGCGCCGACACCGGGGAGCTGTTTTTT CASSNTGGADTGELFF
- TRBD1 TRBJ1-2 TRBV5-1 TGCGCCAGCAGCTTAGAGACAGGGGATGGCTACACCTTC CASSLETGDGYTF
once - TRBJ1-1 TRBV10-1 TGCGCCAGCAGTGAGTCGGGGGCGAACACTGAAGCTTTCTTT CASSESGANTEAFF
many - TRBJ1-1 TRBV20-1 TGCAGTGCTAGGGAGAACGCTGAAGCTTTCTTT CSARENAEAFF
- - TRBJ2-3 TRBV11-2 TGTGCCAGCAGCTTACTTGGACAGAACACAGATACGCAGTATTTT CASSLLGQNTDTQYF
- TRBD1 TRBJ1-1 TRBV5-1 TGCGCCAGCAGACCACAGGGGCTATCAAACACTGAAGCTTTCTTT CASRPQGLSNTEAFF
- - TRBJ2-5 TRBV7-2 TGTGCCAGCAGCTTAAGTGCGGAGACCCAGTACTTC CASSLSAETQYF
- - TRBJ1-4 TRBV10-3 TGTGCCATCAGTGAATATGGGGGCTCAGGTGATGAAAAACTGTTTTTT CAISEYGGSGDEKLFF
- - TRBJ2-7 TRBV5-1 TGCGCCAGCAGCCGGGACGCGCGGGGCGAGCAGTACTTC CASSRDARGEQYF
- - TRBJ2-3 TRBV7-3 TGTGCCAGCAGCCTCGGGGTGCAGGGGACGCAGTATTTT CASSLGVQGTQYF
once - TRBJ2-5 TRBV15 TGTGCCACCAGCACAAGGTCCAGGGATGAGACCCAGTACTTC CATSTRSRDETQYF
- - TRBJ1-2 TRBV5-1 TGCGCCAGCAGCCCTGACAGCCCCAACTATGGCTACACCTTC CASSPDSPNYGYTF